This TCR beta chain is drawn from a study of cytomegalovirus exposure and HLA in healthy donors. Study overall: The roughly 120 validation repertoires, a later analysis reported, used the same platform as the 600 to 700 first-cohort repertoires. Study results and limitations: It was found in a later analysis that first-cohort TCR clusters tended to co-occur in the 100 to 150 validation repertoires.

Produced via immunoSEQ multiplex PCR; TCRdb's table is partial and in-frame only. The data hold about 70,000 clones, with more than 85% observed a single time. The donors were members of the approximately 130-subject validation cohort (separate from the approximately 730-subject first cohort). CDR1 MNHEY and CDR2 SMNVEV come from the germline V gene (reference sequence). The V gene end was trimmed by 0 bases and the J gene end by 3 bases; junction bases not matched to a gene: 5. The CDR3 is 15 amino acids. Regarding this clone: The antigen remains undetermined.

The receptor was derived from a man younger than 35 in good health and CMV-seropositive. Sequenced input: PBMCs. The gene calls are TRBV27 and TRBJ2-7, with 7 bases that match TRBD1. CDR3 region: CASSLSMSGGYEQYF. The DNA for the CDR3 is TGTGCCAGCAGTTTATCGATGTCAGGGGGCTACGAGCAGTACTTC.